The 22 T cell receptor beta chains given below trace back to one sample, sequenced in a study of control samples from healthy donors and cancer patients. The table came from immunoSEQ multiplex PCR; TCRdb's copy has only in-frame clones and leaves some out. The repertoire has some 51,000 clones, roughly 86% of them found once; the top ten carry about 3.5%. Material: blood. Source of these receptors: a man in his fifties or sixties in good health.

This chain joins TRBV6-1 and TRBJ1-6; D possibly corresponds to TRBD1 (5 bases). The CDR3 contains 13 residues. The V end was cut by 3 bases, the J end by 14 bases, with 14 bases between. CDR1 is MNHNS, CDR2 SASEGT, per germline. The CDR3 loop is CASSEGLGRALHF. As DNA, the CDR3 is TGTGCCAGCAGTGAGGGGCTAGGGCGGGCCCTCCACTTT.

By share of the sample, this clone is medium-sized (0.01 to 0.1%). The rearrangement links TRBV19 to TRBJ2-1, with 10 bases lining up with TRBD2. Unmatched junction bases numbered 6, after V lost 6 bases and J lost 1 base. Germline V lookup: CDR1 LNHDA, CDR2 SQIVND (reference sequence). The CDR3 spans 16 residues. DNA for the CDR3: TGTGCCAGTAGCCGACTAGCGGGTATATCCTACAATGAGCAGTTCTTC. It encodes CASSRLAGISYNEQFF.

In its sample, this clone was seen a few times. The rearrangement joins TRBV28 to TRBJ2-7, with D perhaps matching TRBD2 (5 bases). V lost 7 bases to trimming and J lost 0 bases, with 10 bases between them. The CDR3 has 13 residues. The V gene's germline CDR1 is MDHEN and CDR2 SYDVKM. The DNA for the CDR3 is TGTGCCAGCATAAGCGGCAGCTCCTACGAGCAGTACTTC. It is translated as CASISGSSYEQYF.

The rearrangement links TRBV5-6 to TRBJ1-5; D is uncertain. The germline V gene encodes CDR1 SGHDT and CDR2 YYEEEE. The ends were cut back, 4 bases at V and 3 bases at J, with 14 bases in the middle. This CDR3 is 15 amino acids long. CDR3 DNA: TGTGCCAGCAGCGGCAGCCCTTCAAACAATCAGCCCCAGCATTTT. This sequence encodes CASSGSPSNNQPQHF.

This rearrangement joins TRBV25-1 to TRBJ1-2, with D hard to call. The CDR3 contains 13 residues. With 4 bases removed from V and 3 bases from J, the gap between germline ends came to 9 bases. Per germline, CDR1 MGHDK and CDR2 SYGVNS. The DNA of the CDR3 is TGTGCCAGCAGTGCCACAGCTCACTATGGCTACACCTTC. Translated: CASSATAHYGYTF.

This clone showed up just a few times. The chain has TRBV9 and TRBJ2-1; unclear D gene. Germline V gene data show CDR1 as SGDLS and CDR2 as YYNGEE. Trimming took off 5 bases at V and 3 bases at J, with 12 bases between the two ends. The CDR3 runs 14 residues. The CDR3 DNA reads as TGTGCCAGCAGTGCAGACGGAGTCTACAATGAGCAGTTCTTC. Protein product: CASSADGVYNEQFF.

The rearrangement joins TRBV28 to TRBJ1-1; a weak D match, TRBD1 (6 bases). Germline CDR1 and CDR2: MDHEN and SYDVKM. V lost 5 bases to trimming and J lost 0 bases, with 13 bases between them. The CDR3 runs to 15 residues. CDR3 in amino acids: CASSTQDSLNTEAFF. The DNA for the CDR3 is TGTGCCAGCAGTACCCAGGACAGTTTGAACACTGAAGCTTTCTTT.

CDR3 sequence reads: CASSLQLGYTF. The DNA for the CDR3 is TGTGCCAGCAGCTTGCAGCTTGGCTACACCTTC. The chain employs TRBV5-6 and TRBJ1-2; D is uncertain. The CDR3 sequence is 11 residues long. Germline V gene lookup returns CDR1 SGHDT and CDR2 YYEEEE. V was pared by 1 base and J by 7 bases, with 5 bases between.

The rearrangement links TRBV24-1 to TRBJ1-4, with D hard to call. Germline CDR1 reads KGHDR; CDR2 reads SFDVKD. Trimming cost V 5 bases and J 2 bases, with 8 bases left between them. This CDR3 has 14 amino acids. In nucleotides, the CDR3 is TGTGCCACCAGTGGGGCTGGCACTAATGAAAAACTGTTTTTT. It is translated as CATSGAGTNEKLFF.

This chain connects TRBV2 to TRBJ1-1; 7 bases agree with TRBD1. The J segment lost 8 bases and the V segment lost 6 bases, leaving 12 bases of the junction unmatched. This CDR3 is 14 amino acids long. Germline loops: CDR1 SNHLY, CDR2 FYNNEI. As DNA, the CDR3 is TGTGCCAGCAGCTCATTCGACAGGGAGGGAGAAGCTTTCTTT. Translating gives CASSSFDREGEAFF.

V is TRBV20-1 and J is TRBJ2-7, with 11 nucleotides matching TRBD2. V lost 3 bases, J lost 10 bases, and 2 bases stayed unmatched. The CDR3 is 11 residues long. CDR1 is DFQATT, CDR2 SNEGSKA, per germline (reference sequence). CDR3 coding DNA: TGCAGTGCTAGTAGCGGGAGGGGCCAGTACTTC. It yields the protein CSASSGRGQYF.

The chain has TRBV5-4 and TRBJ1-2; a weak D match, TRBD1 (5 bases). There are 12 residues in the CDR3. Per the germline V gene, CDR1 is SGHNT and CDR2 is YYREEE (reference sequence). Trimming removed 8 bases at V and 4 bases at J, with 12 bases between. The CDR3 coding sequence is TGTGCCAGTTACCACCAGGGCTATGGCTACACCTTC. The encoded protein is CASYHQGYGYTF.

This clone has just one count. The V gene is TRBV7-2, the J gene TRBJ2-7; 7 nucleotides match TRBD1. The CDR3 has 15 residues. Germline V gene lookup returns CDR1 SGHTA and CDR2 FQGNSA. J was trimmed by 3 bases and V by 1 base; bases with no gene match: 6. As DNA, the CDR3 is TGTGCCAGCAGCTTAGGGACAGGTCCCTACTACGAGCAGTACTTC. Encoded protein: CASSLGTGPYYEQYF.

Only one count was recorded for this clone. This chain joins TRBV19 and TRBJ2-7, with 7 bases that match TRBD2. There are 17 residues in the CDR3. J was trimmed by 4 bases and V by 6 bases; bases with no gene match: 18. Germline V gene data show CDR1 as LNHDA and CDR2 as SQIVND (reference sequence). The CDR3 reads CASRARGIAGKSYEQYF. The DNA for the CDR3 is TGTGCCAGTAGAGCCCGAGGAATAGCGGGCAAATCTTACGAGCAGTACTTC.

The J gene is TRBJ2-3, the V gene TRBV5-5, with 8 bases lining up with TRBD2. Germline loops: CDR1 SGHKS, CDR2 YYEKEE (reference sequence). Germline trimming cut 2 bases from V and 0 bases from J; bases unmatched to any gene: 2. CDR3 length: 15 amino acids. In nucleotides, the CDR3 is TGTGCCAGCAGCTTTAGCGGGGCTAGCACAGATACGCAGTATTTT. It translates to CASSFSGASTDTQYF.

The CDR3 sequence is CASRYFRTEAFF. The CDR3 nucleotides read TGTGCCAGCAGATATTTTAGGACTGAAGCTTTCTTT. The V gene is TRBV28, the J gene TRBJ1-1; D call uncertain. Germline V CDR1 and CDR2: MDHEN, SYDVKM. This CDR3 region has 12 residues. Trimming took 6 bases from V and 5 from J, leaving 10 bases between them. Supplemented by reference TRBV28 and TRBJ1-1, the full variable domain reads DVKVTQSSRYLVKRTGEKVFLECVQDMDHENMFWYRQDPGLGLRLIYFSYDVKMKEKGDIPEGYSVSREKKERFSLILESASTNQTSMYLCASRYFRTEAFFGQGTRLTVV.

The table lists this clone with a count of one. The chain combines TRBV12-3 or TRBV12-4 with TRBJ2-5; no definite D call. The CDR3 extends over 11 amino acids. Trimming cost V 3 bases and J 7 bases, with 6 bases left between them. The CDR3 sequence is CASSFLGTQYF. The CDR3 DNA reads as TGTGCCAGCAGTTTTCTTGGGACCCAGTACTTC.

V usage is TRBV7-3 and J usage is TRBJ2-1, with D possibly matching TRBD2 (6 bases). Trimming removed 3 bases from V and 8 bases from J, with 17 bases in between. The CDR3 sequence is 15 residues long. Germline-derived CDR1 and CDR2 are SGHTA and FQGTGA. In nucleotides, the CDR3 is TGTGCCAGCAGCTTTTCGGACTACAGAGGGGATGAGCAGTTCTTC. It codes for CASSFSDYRGDEQFF.

The J gene is TRBJ1-1, the V gene TRBV29-1, with 9 bases matching TRBD1. Germline assignment: CDR1 SQVTM and CDR2 ANQGSEA. The CDR3 sequence is 11 residues long. The CDR3 coding sequence is TGCAGTGGGACAGGGTACGCTGAAGCTTTCTTT. As protein: CSGTGYAEAFF.

The chain couples TRBV28 to TRBJ1-2; D possibly corresponds to TRBD1 (5 bases). V lost 3 bases, J lost 5 bases, and 10 bases lay in between. The germline gives CDR1 MDHEN, CDR2 SYDVKM. The CDR3 sequence is 13 residues long. CDR3 loop: CASSLTVSYGYTF. The CDR3 nucleotides read TGTGCCAGCAGTTTGACAGTTTCTTATGGCTACACCTTC.

This clone was counted only a few times. As DNA, the CDR3 is TGTGCCTGGAGCTGGACTAGCGGGAGAGGGGGTGAGCAGTTCTTC. It yields the protein CAWSWTSGRGGEQFF. The rearrangement joins TRBV30 to TRBJ2-1; 13 bases agree with TRBD2. Germline lookup yields CDR1 GTSNPN and CDR2 SVGIG (reference sequence). The V gene end was trimmed by 3 bases and the J gene end by 9 bases; junction bases not matched to a gene: 8. The CDR3 loop spans 15 amino acids.

The chain has TRBV15 and TRBJ2-5, with 8 positions matching TRBD1. Germline loops: CDR1 LNHNV, CDR2 YYDKDF (reference sequence). The CDR3 loop spans 14 amino acids. The J segment lost 2 bases and the V segment lost 2 bases, leaving 1 base of the junction unmatched. CDR3 protein: CATSRRTGQETQYF. The CDR3 DNA follows: TGTGCCACCAGCAGAAGGACAGGGCAAGAGACCCAGTACTTC.